Below are 5 T cell receptor beta chains sequenced from a single sample in a study of metastatic and nonmetastatic thyroid tumors. TCRdb re-called clones via MiXCR from the PCR reads. The table records over 20,000 clones, about 12% of them present only once. All patients reached thyroid surgery having received no treatment beforehand. Sequencing input: blood. Receptors were obtained from a male donor with papillary thyroid cancer or a benign thyroid nodule (not recorded which). Some clones in this sample may be carry-over from other donors' samples.

This chain uses TRBV27 with TRBJ1-2; no clear D. From germline, CDR1 is MNHEY and CDR2 SMNVEV (reference sequence). This CDR3 comprises 15 residues. Between the trimmed V and J ends, which lost 0 bases and 1 base, there was a span of 9 bases. The CDR3 spells CASSLSGYFNYGYTF. The CDR3 DNA reads as TGTGCCAGCAGTTTATCGGGGTATTTTAACTATGGCTACACCTTC.

As concerns this clone: Given a much more abundant clone one base away, this may be a read error. Here the CDR3 omits its conserved ending phenylalanine or tryptophan, so a read error is the likely source. No DNA is shown, since the ends of the CDR3 on it are uncertain; the CDR3 is the one TCRdb lists. The V call is TRBV7-3, the J call TRBJ2-5; the table's D call of TRBD1 was not tested on the DNA. The CDR3 sequence runs 9 residues, both termini included. The germline gives CDR1 SGHTA, CDR2 FQGTGA. CDR3 sequence reads: CVSSLRVGG.

In this sample, this clone turned up many times. The chain combines TRBV20-1 with TRBJ2-3; 8 bases line up with TRBD2. CDR1 is DFQATT and CDR2 is SNEGSKA in the germline V gene (reference sequence). The CDR3 has 16 residues. After removal of 3 bases from V and 0 bases from J, the junction contained 8 bases not matched to a gene. This chain's CDR3 is CSASGASGSSTDTQYF. The CDR3 DNA reads TGCAGTGCTAGTGGCGCTAGCGGGTCTAGCACAGATACGCAGTATTTT.

This clone rates as medium-sized. The CDR3 loop reads CASSFGLGQNYEQYF. The CDR3, as DNA: TGTGCCAGCAGTTTTGGGCTTGGACAGAACTACGAGCAGTACTTC. The chain recombines TRBV28 with TRBJ2-7; maybe TRBD1 (6 bases). Germline CDR1 reads MDHEN; CDR2 reads SYDVKM. Trimming removed 3 bases from V and 3 bases from J, with 15 bases in between. The CDR3 loop spans 15 amino acids.

On this clone: Being one base from a much bigger clone, this may be a read error. A read error is likely, as this CDR3 ends without the conserved phenylalanine or tryptophan. The chain uses TRBV18 and TRBJ2-7; 7 bases are shared with TRBD2. Trimming cost V 2 bases and J 9 bases; bases outside gene matches: 4. The CDR3 totals 12 residues. Germline V gene sequence: CDR1 KGHSH, CDR2 LQKENI. The CDR3 spells CASSPSGEGQYL. The CDR3 DNA sequence: TGTGCCAGCTCACCAAGCGGGGAGGGGCAGTACCTC.